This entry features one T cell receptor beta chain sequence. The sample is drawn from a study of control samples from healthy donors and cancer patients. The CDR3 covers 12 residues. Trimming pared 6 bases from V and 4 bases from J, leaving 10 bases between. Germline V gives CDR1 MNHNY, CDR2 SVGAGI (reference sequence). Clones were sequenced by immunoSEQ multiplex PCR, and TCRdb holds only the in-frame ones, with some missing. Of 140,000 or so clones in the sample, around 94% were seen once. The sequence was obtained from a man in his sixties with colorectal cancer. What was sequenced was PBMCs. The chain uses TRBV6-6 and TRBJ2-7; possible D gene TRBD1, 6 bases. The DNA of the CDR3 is TGTGCCAGCAGCCCAGGACAGTACGAGCAGTACTTC. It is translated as CASSPGQYEQYF.